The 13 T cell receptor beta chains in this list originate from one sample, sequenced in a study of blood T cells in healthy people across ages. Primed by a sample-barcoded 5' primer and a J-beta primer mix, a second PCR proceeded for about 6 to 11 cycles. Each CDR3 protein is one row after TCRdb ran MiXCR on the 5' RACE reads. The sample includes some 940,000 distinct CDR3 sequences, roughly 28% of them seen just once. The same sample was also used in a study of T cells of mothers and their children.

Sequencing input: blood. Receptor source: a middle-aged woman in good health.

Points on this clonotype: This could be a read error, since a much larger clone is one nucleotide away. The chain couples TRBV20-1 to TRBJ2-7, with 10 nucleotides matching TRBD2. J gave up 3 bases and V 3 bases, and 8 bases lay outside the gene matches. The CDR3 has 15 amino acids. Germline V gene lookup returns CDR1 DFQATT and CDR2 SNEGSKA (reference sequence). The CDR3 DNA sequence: TGCAGTGCTAGGGCATGGACTAGCGGTAGCTACGAGCAGTACTTC. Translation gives CSARAWTSGSYEQYF.

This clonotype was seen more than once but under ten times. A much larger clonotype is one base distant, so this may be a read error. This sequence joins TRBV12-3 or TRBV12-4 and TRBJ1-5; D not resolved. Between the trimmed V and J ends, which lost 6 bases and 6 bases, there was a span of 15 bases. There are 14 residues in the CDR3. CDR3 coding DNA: TGTGCCAGCAGGAAGCAGGAAAGGGTTCAGCCCCAGCATTTT. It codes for CASRKQERVQPQHF.

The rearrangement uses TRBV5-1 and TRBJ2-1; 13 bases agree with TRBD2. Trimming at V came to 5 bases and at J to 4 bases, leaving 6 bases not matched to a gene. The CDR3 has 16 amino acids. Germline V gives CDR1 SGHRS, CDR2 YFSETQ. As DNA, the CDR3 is TGCGCCAGCAGTCCTACTAGCGGGGGGGCTTACAATGAGCAGTTCTTC. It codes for CASSPTSGGAYNEQFF.

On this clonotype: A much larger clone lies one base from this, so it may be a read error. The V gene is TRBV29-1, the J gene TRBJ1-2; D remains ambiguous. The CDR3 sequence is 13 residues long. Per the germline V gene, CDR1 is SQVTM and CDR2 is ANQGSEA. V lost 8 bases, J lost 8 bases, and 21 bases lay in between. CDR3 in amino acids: CSSKPPGSEGYTF. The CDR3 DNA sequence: TGCAGCTCCAAACCACCGGGCTCAGAGGGCTACACCTTC.

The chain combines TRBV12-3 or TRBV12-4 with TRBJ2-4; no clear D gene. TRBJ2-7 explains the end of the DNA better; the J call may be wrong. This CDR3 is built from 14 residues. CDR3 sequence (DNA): TGTGCCAGCAGCTTACAGATCGCTACCTACGAGCAGTACTTC. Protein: CASSLQIATYEQYF.

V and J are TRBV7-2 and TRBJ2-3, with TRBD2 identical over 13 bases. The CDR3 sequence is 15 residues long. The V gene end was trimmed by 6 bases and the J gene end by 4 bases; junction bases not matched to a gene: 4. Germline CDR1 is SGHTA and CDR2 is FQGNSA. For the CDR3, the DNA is TGTGCCAGCAGACCAGGACTAGCGGGGGCAGATACGCAGTATTTT. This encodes CASRPGLAGADTQYF. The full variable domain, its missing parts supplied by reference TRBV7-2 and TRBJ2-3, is GAGVSQSPSNKVTEKGKDVELRCDPISGHTALYWYRQSLGQGLEFLIYFQGNSAPDKSGLPSDRFSAERTGGSVSTLTIQRTQQEDSAVYLCASRPGLAGADTQYFGPGTRLTVL.

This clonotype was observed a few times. The CDR3 here is CASRAQGYTEAFF. As DNA, the CDR3 is TGTGCCAGCAGGGCACAGGGTTATACCGAAGCTTTCTTT. This chain links TRBV6-5 with TRBJ1-1; possible D gene TRBD1, 6 bases. CDR1 and CDR2 from the germline V gene are MNHEY and SVGAGI. The CDR3 covers 13 residues. The ends were cut back, 6 bases at V and 8 bases at J, with 16 bases in the middle.

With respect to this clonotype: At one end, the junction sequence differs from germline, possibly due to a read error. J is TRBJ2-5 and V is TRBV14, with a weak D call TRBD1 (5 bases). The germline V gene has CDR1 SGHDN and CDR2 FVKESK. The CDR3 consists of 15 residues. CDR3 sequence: CTSSQDHLPTVLQYF. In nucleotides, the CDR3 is TGTACCAGCAGCCAAGATCATCTTCCGACAGTCCTACAGTACTTC.

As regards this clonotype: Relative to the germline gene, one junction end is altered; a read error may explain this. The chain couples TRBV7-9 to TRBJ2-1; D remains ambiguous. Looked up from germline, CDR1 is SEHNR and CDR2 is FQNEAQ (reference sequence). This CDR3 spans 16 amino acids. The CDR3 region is CTSSFGGPRFPGEQFF. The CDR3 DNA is TGTACCAGCAGCTTTGGTGGGCCCCGGTTCCCCGGGGAGCAGTTCTTC.

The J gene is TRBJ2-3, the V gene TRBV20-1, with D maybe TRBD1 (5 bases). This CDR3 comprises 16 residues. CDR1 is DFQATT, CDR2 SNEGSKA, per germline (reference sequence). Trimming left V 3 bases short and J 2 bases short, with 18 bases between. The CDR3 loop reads CSASGLSRGPTDTQYF. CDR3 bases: TGCAGTGCTAGCGGCCTCAGTAGGGGTCCCACAGATACGCAGTATTTT.

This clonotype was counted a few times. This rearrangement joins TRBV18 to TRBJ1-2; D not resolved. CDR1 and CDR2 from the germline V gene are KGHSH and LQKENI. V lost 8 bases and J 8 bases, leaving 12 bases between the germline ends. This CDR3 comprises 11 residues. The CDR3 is CASTSNEGYTF. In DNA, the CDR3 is TGTGCCAGCACTAGTAATGAAGGCTACACCTTC.

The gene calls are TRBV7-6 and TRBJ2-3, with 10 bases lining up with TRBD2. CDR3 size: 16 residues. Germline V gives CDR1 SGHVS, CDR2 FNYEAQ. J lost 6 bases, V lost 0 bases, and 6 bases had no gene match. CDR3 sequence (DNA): TGTGCCAGCAGCTTAGCCGGGACTAGCGACACGGATACGCAGTATTTT. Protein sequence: CASSLAGTSDTDTQYF.

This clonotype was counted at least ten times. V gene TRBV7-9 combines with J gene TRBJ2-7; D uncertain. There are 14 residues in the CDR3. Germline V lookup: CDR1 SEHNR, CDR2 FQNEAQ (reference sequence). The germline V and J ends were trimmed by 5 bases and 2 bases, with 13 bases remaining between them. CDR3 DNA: TGTGCCAGCAGCCAAGACACGTCCCCCTACGAGCAGTACTTC. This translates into CASSQDTSPYEQYF.